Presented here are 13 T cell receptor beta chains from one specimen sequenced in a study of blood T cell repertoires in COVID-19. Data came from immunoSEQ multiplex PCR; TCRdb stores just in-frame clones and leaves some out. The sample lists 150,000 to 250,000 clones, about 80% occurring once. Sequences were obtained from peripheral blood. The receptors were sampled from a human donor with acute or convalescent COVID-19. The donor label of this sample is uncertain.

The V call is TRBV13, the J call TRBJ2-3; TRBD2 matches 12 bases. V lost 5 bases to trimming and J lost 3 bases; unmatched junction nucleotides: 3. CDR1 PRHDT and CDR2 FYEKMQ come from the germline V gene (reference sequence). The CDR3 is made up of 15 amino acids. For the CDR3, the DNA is TGTGCCAGCAGCATCGGGACTAGCGGGACAGATACGCAGTATTTT. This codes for CASSIGTSGTDTQYF.

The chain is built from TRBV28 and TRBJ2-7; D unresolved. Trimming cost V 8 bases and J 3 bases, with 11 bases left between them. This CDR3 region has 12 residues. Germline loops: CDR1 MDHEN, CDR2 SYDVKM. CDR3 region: CASSSANYEQYF. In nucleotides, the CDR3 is TGTGCCAGCTCCTCCGCGAACTACGAGCAGTACTTC.

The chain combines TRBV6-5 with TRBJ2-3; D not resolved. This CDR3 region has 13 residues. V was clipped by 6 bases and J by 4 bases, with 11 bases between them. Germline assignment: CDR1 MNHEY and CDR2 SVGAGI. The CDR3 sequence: CASRHPGSDTQYF. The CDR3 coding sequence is TGTGCCAGCAGACACCCGGGTTCAGATACGCAGTATTTT.

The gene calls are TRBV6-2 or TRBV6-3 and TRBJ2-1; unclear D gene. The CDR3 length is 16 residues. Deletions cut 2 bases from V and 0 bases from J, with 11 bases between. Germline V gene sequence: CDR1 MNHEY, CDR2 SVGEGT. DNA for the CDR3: TGTGCCAGCAGTTACACGCTAGGAAGCTCCTACAATGAGCAGTTCTTC. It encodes CASSYTLGSSYNEQFF.

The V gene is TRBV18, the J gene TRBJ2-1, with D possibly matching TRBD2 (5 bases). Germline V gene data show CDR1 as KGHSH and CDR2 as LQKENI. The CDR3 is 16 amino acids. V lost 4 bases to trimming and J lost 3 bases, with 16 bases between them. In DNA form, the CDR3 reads TGTGCCAGCTCACTCGGGATCGCGGGCCTCTACAATGAGCAGTTCTTC. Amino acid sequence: CASSLGIAGLYNEQFF. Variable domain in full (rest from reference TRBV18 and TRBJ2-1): NAGVMQNPRHLVRRRGQEARLRCSPMKGHSHVYWYRQLPEEGLKFMVYLQKENIIDESGMPKERFSAEFPKEGPSILRIQQVVRGDSAAYFCASSLGIAGLYNEQFFGPGTRLTVL.

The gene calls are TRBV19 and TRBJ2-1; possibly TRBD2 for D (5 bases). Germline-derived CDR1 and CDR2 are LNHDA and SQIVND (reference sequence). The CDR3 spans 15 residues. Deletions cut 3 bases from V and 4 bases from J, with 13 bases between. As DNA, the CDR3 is TGTGCCAGTAGTATTAGGAGCGGAGCATACAATGAGCAGTTCTTC. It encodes CASSIRSGAYNEQFF.

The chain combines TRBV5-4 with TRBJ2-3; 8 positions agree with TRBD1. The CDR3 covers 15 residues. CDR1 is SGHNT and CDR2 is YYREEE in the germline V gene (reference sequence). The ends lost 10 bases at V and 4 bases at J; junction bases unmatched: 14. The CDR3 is CACYRQGARPDTQYF. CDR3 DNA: TGTGCCTGCTACCGGCAGGGGGCGCGTCCAGATACGCAGTATTTT. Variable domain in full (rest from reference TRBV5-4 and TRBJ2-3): ETGVTQSPTHLIKTRGQQVTLRCSSQSGHNTVSWYQQALGQGPQFIFQYYREEENGRGNFPPRFSGLQFPNYSSELNVNALELDDSALYLCACYRQGARPDTQYFGPGTRLTVL.

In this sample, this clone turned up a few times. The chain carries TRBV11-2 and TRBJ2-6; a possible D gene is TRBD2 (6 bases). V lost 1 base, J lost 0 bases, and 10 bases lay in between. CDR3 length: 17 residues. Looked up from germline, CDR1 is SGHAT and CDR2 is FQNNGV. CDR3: CASSLGREASGANVLTF. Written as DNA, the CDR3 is TGTGCCAGCAGCTTAGGGAGGGAGGCCTCTGGGGCCAACGTCCTGACTTTC.

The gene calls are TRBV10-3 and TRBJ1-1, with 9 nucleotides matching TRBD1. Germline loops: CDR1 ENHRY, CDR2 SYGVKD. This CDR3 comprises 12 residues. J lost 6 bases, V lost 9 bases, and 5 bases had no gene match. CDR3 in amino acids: CAITGTGSEAFF. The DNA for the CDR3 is TGTGCCATAACCGGGACAGGGTCTGAAGCTTTCTTT.

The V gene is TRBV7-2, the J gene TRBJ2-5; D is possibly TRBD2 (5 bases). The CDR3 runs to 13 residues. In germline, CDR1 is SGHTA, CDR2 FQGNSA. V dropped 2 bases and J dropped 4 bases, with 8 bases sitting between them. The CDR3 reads CASSLREGETQYF. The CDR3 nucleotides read TGTGCCAGCAGCTTACGAGAGGGAGAGACCCAGTACTTC.

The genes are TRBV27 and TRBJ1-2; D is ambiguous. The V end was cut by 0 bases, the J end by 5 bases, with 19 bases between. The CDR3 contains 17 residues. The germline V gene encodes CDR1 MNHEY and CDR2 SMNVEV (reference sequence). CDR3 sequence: CASSLSGRAQGGYGYTF. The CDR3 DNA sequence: TGTGCCAGCAGTTTATCCGGAAGGGCCCAAGGAGGGTATGGCTACACCTTC.

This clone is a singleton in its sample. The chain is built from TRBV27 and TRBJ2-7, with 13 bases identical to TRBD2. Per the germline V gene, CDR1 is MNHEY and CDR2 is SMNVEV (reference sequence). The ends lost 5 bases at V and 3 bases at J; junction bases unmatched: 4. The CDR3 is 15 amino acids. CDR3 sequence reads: CASSPGTSGNYEQYF. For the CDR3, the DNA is TGTGCCAGCAGTCCCGGGACTAGCGGGAACTACGAGCAGTACTTC.

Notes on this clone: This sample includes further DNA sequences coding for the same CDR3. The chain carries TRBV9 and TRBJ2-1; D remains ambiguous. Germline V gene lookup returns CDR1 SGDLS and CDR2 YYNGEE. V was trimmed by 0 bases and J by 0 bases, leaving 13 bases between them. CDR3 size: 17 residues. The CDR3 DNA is TGTGCCAGCAGCGTAGATCCGAGACCTAGCTCCTACAATGAGCAGTTCTTC. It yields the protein CASSVDPRPSSYNEQFF.